This T cell receptor (beta chain) was profiled in a study of immune cell composition in non-small cell lung cancer (dated 2017 in TCRdb). In terms of the full investigation: Histologic subtype was assigned using H&E plus p63, CK5, Napsin A and TTF-1 immunohistochemistry, mainly lung adenocarcinoma or squamous cell carcinoma. Several tumour specimens with TCR-beta data were rare histological subtypes and were excluded from the subtype comparisons. In supplementary cohort #1, which comprised more than 8 lung adenocarcinoma cases, paired tumour/lung TCR-beta sequencing was performed and TIL populations were generated so that tumour reactivity could be assessed. TCR-beta sequencing (Adaptive Biotechnologies) was performed on 34 paired NSCLC tumour and non-adjacent lung specimens plus 26 tumour-only specimens.

TCR-beta CDR3 regions were amplified from genomic DNA by a two-step multiplex PCR, with the second step adding Illumina-compatible adaptors. As a commercial immunoSEQ service, TCR-beta immunosequencing was carried out on an Illumina platform. In the paper's pipeline: Repertoires were summarised by productive clonality and by Top 10 Clones, defined as the percentage of T-cell templates derived from the ten most frequent sequences. Productive clonality had a range of 0 to 1, where 1 means a monoclonal population. Tumour-associated clones, identified using log10 scatter plots, were defined as sequences that made up at least 0.1% of tumour T-cell templates and were not found in the matched non-adjacent lung. Two-group comparisons used Student's t-tests, stages used ANOVA, and relationships used linear regression, analysed in GraphPad Prism7 and R. The table was pulled from immuneACCESS by TCRdb, which kept in-frame rearrangements only. Such tables lose some clones; where checked, under half of the loss comes from unresolved V genes, and the rest has no known cause. For V, J and clone size, that table is used; D and trimming come from the DNA. In all, the sample holds 1,800 or so clones, and approximately 78% of those were seen once. The ten largest clones represent around 9.8% of the sample.

The CDR3 spans 15 residues, from the cysteine through the phenylalanine. Just CDR3 DNA is preserved here, 45 bases in frame from base 1. Relative to germline, V is missing 5 bases and J is missing 10 bases, with 8 bases of the junction outside any gene match. From the germline V gene, CDR1 is SGHTA and CDR2 is FQGNSA. What the study reported, not specific to this receptor: Significantly higher Top 10 clone scores and productive clonality were observed in lung squamous cell carcinoma than in lung adenocarcinoma tumours. Only around ten cases were included in the reactivity cohort, and sequence sharing between tumour-reactive clones and the dominant in vivo tumour-associated clones was not shown. Across some 11 adenocarcinoma cases, TIL tumour reactivity correlated strongly with maximal tumour-associated clone frequency but not with overall clonality. No significant correlation was found between smoking pack-years and tumour TCR-beta clonality. Nearly half of NSCLC cases had tumour-associated clones >0.5%, found in 33% of adenocarcinomas compared with under 80% of squamous carcinomas.

Genomic DNA was isolated with the QIAamp DNA kit from frozen aliquots of single-cell suspensions that had not been sorted. Tumour samples were surgically resected non-small cell lung cancer tissue. Tissues were received within 2 hours of resection and processed immediately into single-cell suspensions. Tissue was mechanically dissociated and enzymatically digested with DNase I, collagenase I and hyaluronidase for approximately 32 minutes at 37 °C, then filtered and RBC-lysed. A remark on this clone: The antigen it recognizes is unknown. Base qualities are missing; no much larger clone stands one base away.

The rearrangement joined TRBV7-2 to TRBJ1-6; the junction holds 10 bases that match TRBD1. The TCR sequence derives from a human donor with non-small cell lung cancer. Sequenced material: lung tumor tissue. The CDR3 protein sequence reads: CASSARQGAGSPLHF. Read as DNA, the sequence is TGTGCCAGCAGCGCCCGACAGGGGGCTGGGTCACCCCTCCACTTT.